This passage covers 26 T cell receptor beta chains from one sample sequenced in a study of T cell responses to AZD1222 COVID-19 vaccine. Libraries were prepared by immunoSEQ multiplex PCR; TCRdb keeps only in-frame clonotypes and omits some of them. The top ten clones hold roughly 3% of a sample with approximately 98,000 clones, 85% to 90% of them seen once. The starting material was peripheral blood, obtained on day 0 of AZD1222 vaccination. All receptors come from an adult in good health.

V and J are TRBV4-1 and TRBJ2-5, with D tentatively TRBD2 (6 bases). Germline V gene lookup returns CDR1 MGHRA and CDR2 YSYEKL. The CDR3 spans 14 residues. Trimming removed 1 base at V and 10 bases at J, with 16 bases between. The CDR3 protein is CASSQAAGPPVQYF. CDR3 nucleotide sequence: TGCGCCAGCAGCCAAGCTGCGGGGCCCCCCGTCCAGTACTTC.

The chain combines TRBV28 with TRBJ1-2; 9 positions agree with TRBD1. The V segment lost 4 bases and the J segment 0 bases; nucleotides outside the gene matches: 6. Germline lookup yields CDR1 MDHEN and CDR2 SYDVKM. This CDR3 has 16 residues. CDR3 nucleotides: TGTGCCAGCAGTTCGGACAGGGGCTCAGCTAACTATGGCTACACCTTC. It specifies CASSSDRGSANYGYTF.

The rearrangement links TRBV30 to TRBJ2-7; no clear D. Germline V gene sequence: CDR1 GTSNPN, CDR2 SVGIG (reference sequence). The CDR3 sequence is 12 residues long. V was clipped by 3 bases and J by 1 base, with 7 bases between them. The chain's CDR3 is CAWRTVSYEQYF. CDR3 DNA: TGTGCCTGGAGGACGGTTTCCTACGAGCAGTACTTC.

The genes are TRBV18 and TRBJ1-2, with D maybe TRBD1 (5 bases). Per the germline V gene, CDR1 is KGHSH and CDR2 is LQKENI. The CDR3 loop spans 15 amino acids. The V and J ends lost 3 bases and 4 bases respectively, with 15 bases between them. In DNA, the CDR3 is TGTGCCAGCTCACCGGGCAGGGACGCGTCCTATGGCTACACCTTC. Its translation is CASSPGRDASYGYTF.

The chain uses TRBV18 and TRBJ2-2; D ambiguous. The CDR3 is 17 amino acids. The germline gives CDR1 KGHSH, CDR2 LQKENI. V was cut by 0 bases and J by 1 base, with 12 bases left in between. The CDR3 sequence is CASSPPLFVGNTGELFF. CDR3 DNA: TGTGCCAGCTCACCACCTCTTTTTGTGGGGAACACCGGGGAGCTGTTTTTT. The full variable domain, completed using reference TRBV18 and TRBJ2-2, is NAGVMQNPRHLVRRRGQEARLRCSPMKGHSHVYWYRQLPEEGLKFMVYLQKENIIDESGMPKERFSAEFPKEGPSILRIQQVVRGDSAAYFCASSPPLFVGNTGELFFGEGSRLTVL.

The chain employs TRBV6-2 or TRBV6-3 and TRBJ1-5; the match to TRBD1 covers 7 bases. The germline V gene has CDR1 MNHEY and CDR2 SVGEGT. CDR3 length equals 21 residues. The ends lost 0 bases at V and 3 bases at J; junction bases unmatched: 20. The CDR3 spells CASSYSSSTWTGLFANQPQHF. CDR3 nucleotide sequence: TGTGCCAGCAGTTACTCCTCCTCAACCTGGACAGGTTTATTTGCCAATCAGCCCCAGCATTTT.

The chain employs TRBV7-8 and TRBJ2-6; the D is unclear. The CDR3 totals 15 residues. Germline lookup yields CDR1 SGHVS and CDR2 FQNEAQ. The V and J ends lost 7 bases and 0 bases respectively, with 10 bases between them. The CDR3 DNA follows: TGTGCCAGCACTAGACCGGGCTCTGGGGCCAACGTCCTGACTTTC. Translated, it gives CASTRPGSGANVLTF.

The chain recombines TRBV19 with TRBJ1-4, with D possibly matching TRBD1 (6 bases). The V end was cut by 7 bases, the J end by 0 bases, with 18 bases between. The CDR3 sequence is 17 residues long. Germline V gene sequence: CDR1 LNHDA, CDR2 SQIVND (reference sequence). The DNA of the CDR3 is TGTGCCAGTACCTCCCGGGGGGGGCCCGCAACTAATGAAAAACTGTTTTTT. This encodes CASTSRGGPATNEKLFF.

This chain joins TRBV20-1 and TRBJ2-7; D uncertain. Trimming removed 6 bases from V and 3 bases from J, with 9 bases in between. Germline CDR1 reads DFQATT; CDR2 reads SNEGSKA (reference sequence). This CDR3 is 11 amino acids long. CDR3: CSARLVYEQYF. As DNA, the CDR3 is TGCAGTGCCCGACTTGTCTACGAGCAGTACTTC.

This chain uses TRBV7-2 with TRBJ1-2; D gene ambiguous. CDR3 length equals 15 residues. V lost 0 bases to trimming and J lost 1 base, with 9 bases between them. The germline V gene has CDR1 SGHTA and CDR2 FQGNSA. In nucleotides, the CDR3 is TGTGCCAGCAGCTTAGCGCTAGGCGTTAACTATGGCTACACCTTC. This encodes CASSLALGVNYGYTF.

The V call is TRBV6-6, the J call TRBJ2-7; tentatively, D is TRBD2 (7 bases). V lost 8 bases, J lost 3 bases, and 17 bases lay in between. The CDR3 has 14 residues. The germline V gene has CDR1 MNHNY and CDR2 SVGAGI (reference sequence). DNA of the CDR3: TGTGCCAGCTGGGGAGGGACAAAGAACTACGAGCAGTACTTC. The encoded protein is CASWGGTKNYEQYF.

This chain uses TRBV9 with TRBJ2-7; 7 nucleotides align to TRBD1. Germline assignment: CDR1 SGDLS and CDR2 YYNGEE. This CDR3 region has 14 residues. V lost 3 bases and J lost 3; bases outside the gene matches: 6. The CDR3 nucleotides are TGTGCCAGCAGCGAGGGGGCCGCCAGCTACGAGCAGTACTTC. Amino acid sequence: CASSEGAASYEQYF.

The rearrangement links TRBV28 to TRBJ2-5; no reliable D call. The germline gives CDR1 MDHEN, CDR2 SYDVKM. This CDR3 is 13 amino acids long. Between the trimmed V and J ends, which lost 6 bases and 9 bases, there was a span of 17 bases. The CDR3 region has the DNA TGTGCCAGCAGCTCTCCGCCTACAGATCCCCAGTACTTC. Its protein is CASSSPPTDPQYF.

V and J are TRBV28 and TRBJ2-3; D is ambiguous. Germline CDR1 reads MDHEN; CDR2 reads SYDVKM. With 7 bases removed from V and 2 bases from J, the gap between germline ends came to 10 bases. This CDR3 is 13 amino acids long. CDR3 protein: CASNRGTTDTQYF. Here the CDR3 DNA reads TGTGCCAGCAACCGAGGCACCACAGATACGCAGTATTTT.

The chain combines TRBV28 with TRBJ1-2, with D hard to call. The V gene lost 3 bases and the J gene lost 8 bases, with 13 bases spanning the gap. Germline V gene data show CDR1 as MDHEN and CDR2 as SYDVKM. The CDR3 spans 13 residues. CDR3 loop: CASSFPSVGGYTF. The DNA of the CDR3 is TGTGCCAGCAGTTTCCCCAGCGTGGGGGGCTACACCTTC.

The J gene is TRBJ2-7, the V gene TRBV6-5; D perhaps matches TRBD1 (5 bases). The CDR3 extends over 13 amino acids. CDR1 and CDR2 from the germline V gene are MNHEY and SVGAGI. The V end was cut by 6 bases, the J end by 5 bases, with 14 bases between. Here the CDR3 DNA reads TGTGCCAGCAGATATACAGGTGGGGACGAGCAGTACTTC. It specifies CASRYTGGDEQYF.

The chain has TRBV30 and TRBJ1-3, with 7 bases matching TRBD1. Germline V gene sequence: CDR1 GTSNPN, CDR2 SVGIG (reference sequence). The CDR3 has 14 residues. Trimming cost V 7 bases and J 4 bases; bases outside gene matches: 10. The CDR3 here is CAFKRDRQGNTIYF. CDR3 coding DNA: TGTGCCTTTAAACGGGACAGACAAGGAAACACCATATATTTT.

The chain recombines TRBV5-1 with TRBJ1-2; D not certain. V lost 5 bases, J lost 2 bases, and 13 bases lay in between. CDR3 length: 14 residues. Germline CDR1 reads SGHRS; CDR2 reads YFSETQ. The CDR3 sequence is CASSPPGQNYGYTF. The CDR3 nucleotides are TGCGCCAGCAGTCCCCCGGGCCAGAACTATGGCTACACCTTC. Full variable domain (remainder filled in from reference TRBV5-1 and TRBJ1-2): KAGVTQTPRYLIKTRGQQVTLSCSPISGHRSVSWYQQTPGQGLQFLFEYFSETQRNKGNFPGRFSGRQFSNSRSEMNVSTLELGDSALYLCASSPPGQNYGYTFGSGTRLTVV.

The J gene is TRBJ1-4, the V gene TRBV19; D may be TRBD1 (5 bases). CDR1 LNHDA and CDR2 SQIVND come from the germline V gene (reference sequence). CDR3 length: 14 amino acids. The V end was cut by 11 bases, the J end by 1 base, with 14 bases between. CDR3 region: CAVRGDGTNEKLFF. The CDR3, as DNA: TGTGCCGTGCGGGGGGACGGAACTAATGAAAAACTGTTTTTT.

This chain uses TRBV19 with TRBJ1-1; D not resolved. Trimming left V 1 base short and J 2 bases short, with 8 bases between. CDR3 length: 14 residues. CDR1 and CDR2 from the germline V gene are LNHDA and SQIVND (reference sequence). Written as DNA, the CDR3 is TGTGCCAGTAGTATAGTTAAGGCCAACACTGAAGCTTTCTTT. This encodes CASSIVKANTEAFF.

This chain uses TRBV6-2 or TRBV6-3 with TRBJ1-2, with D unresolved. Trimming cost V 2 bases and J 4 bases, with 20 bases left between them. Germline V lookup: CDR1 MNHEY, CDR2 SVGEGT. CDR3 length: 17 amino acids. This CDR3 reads CASSYTTKTIEPYGYTF. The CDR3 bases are TGTGCCAGCAGTTACACGACCAAGACCATAGAGCCCTATGGCTACACCTTC.

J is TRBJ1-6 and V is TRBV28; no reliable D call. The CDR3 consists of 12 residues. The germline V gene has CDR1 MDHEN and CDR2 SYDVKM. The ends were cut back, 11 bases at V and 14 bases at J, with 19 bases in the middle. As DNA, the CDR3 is TGTGCCTCAAACAATGGGGTTCGGGCCCTCCACTTT. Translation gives CASNNGVRALHF.

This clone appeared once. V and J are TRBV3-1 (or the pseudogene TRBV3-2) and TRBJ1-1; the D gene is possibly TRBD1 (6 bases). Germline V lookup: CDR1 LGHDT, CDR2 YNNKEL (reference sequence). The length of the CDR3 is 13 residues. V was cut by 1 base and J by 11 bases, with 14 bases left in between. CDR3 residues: CASSQVGHQMAFF. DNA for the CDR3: TGTGCCAGCAGCCAAGTGGGACACCAGATGGCTTTCTTT.

The CDR3 sequence: CASSQNLAGGPGEQYF. CDR3 coding DNA: TGTGCCAGCAGTCAAAATCTAGCGGGGGGGCCAGGCGAGCAGTACTTC. The genes are TRBV27 and TRBJ2-7, with 12 bases aligning to TRBD2. The V gene's germline CDR1 is MNHEY and CDR2 SMNVEV (reference sequence). The CDR3 runs 16 residues. V trimming: 5 bases; J trimming: 6 bases; junction bases outside the gene matches: 11.

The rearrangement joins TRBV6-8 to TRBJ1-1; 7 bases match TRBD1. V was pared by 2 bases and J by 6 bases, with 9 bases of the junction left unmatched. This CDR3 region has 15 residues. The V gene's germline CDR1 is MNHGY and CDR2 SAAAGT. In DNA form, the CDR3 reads TGTGCCAGCAGTTACAGCGCGAGGGGGCGTGCTGAAGCTTTCTTT. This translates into CASSYSARGRAEAFF.

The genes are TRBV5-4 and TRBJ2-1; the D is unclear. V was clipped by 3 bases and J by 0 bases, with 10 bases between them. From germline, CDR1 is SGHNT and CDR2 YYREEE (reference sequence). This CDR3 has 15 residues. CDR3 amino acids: CASSSDQSSYNEQFF. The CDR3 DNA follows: TGTGCCAGCAGCTCCGACCAAAGCTCCTACAATGAGCAGTTCTTC. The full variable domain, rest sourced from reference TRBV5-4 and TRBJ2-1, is ETGVTQSPTHLIKTRGQQVTLRCSSQSGHNTVSWYQQALGQGPQFIFQYYREEENGRGNFPPRFSGLQFPNYSSELNVNALELDDSALYLCASSSDQSSYNEQFFGPGTRLTVL.